This TCR beta chain was obtained from a study of T-cell memory formation after mild COVID-19. V lost 0 bases, J lost 7 bases, and 7 bases lay in between. Germline CDR1 and CDR2: SGHRS and YFSETQ. There are 13 residues in the CDR3. This clonotype has just a few counts. With constant-segment primers, 5'RACE yielded cDNA libraries of TCR alpha and TCR beta that carried sample barcodes and UMIs. TCRdb itself ran the 5' RACE reads through MiXCR, one entry per CDR3 protein. The sample lists 200,000 to 250,000 distinct CDR3 sequences, 9.5% occurring once. V gene TRBV5-1 combines with J gene TRBJ2-2; D not certain. Sequencing used PBMCs or a T cell subset sorted from them (not recorded which). The TCR originated in a man aged 18 to 30 who had mild COVID-19 (a few samples of this study predate the infection). Cell type and time point are not known. This CDR3 reads CASSLARNGELFF. The CDR3 DNA sequence: TGCGCCAGCAGCTTGGCCAGGAACGGGGAGCTGTTTTTT.